The next 9 T cell receptor beta chains were all read from a single sample in a study of CD8 T cells in ankylosing spondylitis. MiXCR was run by TCRdb on the 5' RACE reads, yielding one entry per CDR3 protein. The sample records about 130,000 distinct CDR3 sequences, about 7.3% being singletons. Sequences were obtained from blood, either unsorted or a sorted T cell fraction (not recorded which). These receptors were obtained from a female donor with ankylosing spondylitis or in good health (not recorded which).

At least ten counts were recorded for this clonotype. V usage is TRBV20-1 and J usage is TRBJ2-1; 11 positions match TRBD1. Germline loops: CDR1 DFQATT, CDR2 SNEGSKA (reference sequence). With V trimmed by 2 bases and J by 4 bases, 1 base remained unmatched. The CDR3 is 14 amino acids. The CDR3 coding sequence is TGCAGTGCTAGAAGGGACAGGGGGTACAATGAGCAGTTCTTC. This codes for CSARRDRGYNEQFF.

This clonotype was found many times. The J gene is TRBJ2-7, the V gene TRBV7-8; 8 nucleotides line up with TRBD1. Trimming removed 0 bases from V and 2 bases from J; junction bases left unmatched: 6. The V gene's germline CDR1 is SGHVS and CDR2 FQNEAQ. The CDR3 is made up of 16 amino acids. CDR3 nucleotide sequence: TGTGCCAGCAGCTTAGCCCTAAGGGGACAGGCCTACGAGCAGTACTTC. This codes for CASSLALRGQAYEQYF.

The table lists this clonotype with many counts. This chain joins TRBV6-5 and TRBJ2-3; 8 positions agree with TRBD2. This CDR3 comprises 15 residues. Unmatched junction bases numbered 11, after V lost 9 bases and J lost 3 bases. The germline gives CDR1 MNHEY, CDR2 SVGAGI. The CDR3 DNA sequence: TGTGCCAGACTTACTCCCGGGGGGGTGACAGATACGCAGTATTTT. Translation: CARLTPGGVTDTQYF.

The J gene is TRBJ2-5, the V gene TRBV18; no firm D call. V was shortened by 3 bases and J by 0 bases, with 11 bases between the two germline ends. The germline CDR1 and CDR2 sequences are KGHSH and LQKENI. This CDR3 has 15 residues. The CDR3 here is CASSPGQLDQETQYF. Written as DNA, the CDR3 is TGTGCCAGCTCACCGGGTCAACTCGACCAAGAGACCCAGTACTTC.

In this sample, this clonotype turned up many times. The rearrangement uses TRBV20-1 and TRBJ2-3; tentatively, D is TRBD2 (6 bases). CDR1 is DFQATT and CDR2 is SNEGSKA in the germline V gene (reference sequence). Deletions cut 6 bases from V and 2 bases from J, with 12 bases between. The CDR3 runs to 13 residues. CDR3 protein: CSALPGVTDTQYF. DNA for the CDR3: TGCAGTGCCCTGCCGGGGGTCACAGATACGCAGTATTTT.

There are many counts of this clonotype. This rearrangement joins TRBV4-3 to TRBJ2-6, with D possibly matching TRBD2 (6 bases). This CDR3 has 20 residues. The germline V gene encodes CDR1 LGHNA and CDR2 YSLEER. The V and J ends lost 0 bases and 0 bases respectively, with 18 bases between them. CDR3 residues: CASSQEFSAGRFSGANVLTF. The CDR3 DNA is TGCGCCAGCAGCCAAGAATTCTCAGCGGGTAGATTCTCTGGGGCCAACGTCCTGACTTTC.

The table lists this clonotype with a few counts. This chain joins TRBV12-5 and TRBJ1-5; D is undetermined. The CDR3 is 11 amino acids. Germline V gene sequence: CDR1 LGHNT, CDR2 FRNRAP. V was pared by 6 bases and J by 9 bases, with 9 bases between. CDR3 residues: CASGPLGPQHF. CDR3 nucleotides: TGTGCTAGTGGCCCCCTAGGGCCCCAGCATTTT.

This clonotype appeared many times. V gene TRBV24-1 combines with J gene TRBJ1-4; unclear D gene. The germline V gene encodes CDR1 KGHDR and CDR2 SFDVKD. The CDR3 has 14 residues. V gave up 6 bases and J gave up 0 bases, with 7 bases separating them. CDR3 bases: TGTGCCACCAGTCTGGGAGCAACTAATGAAAAACTGTTTTTT. It yields the protein CATSLGATNEKLFF.

This clonotype was counted ten times or more. The chain uses TRBV15 and TRBJ2-5; a possible D gene is TRBD1 (6 bases). Germline values: CDR1 LNHNV, CDR2 YYDKDF (reference sequence). V lost 0 bases to trimming and J lost 2 bases, with 16 bases between them. CDR3 length equals 17 residues. CDR3 in amino acids: CATSRDLGLDSQETQYF. CDR3 bases: TGTGCCACCAGCAGAGATCTCGGGCTGGACAGTCAAGAGACCCAGTACTTC.